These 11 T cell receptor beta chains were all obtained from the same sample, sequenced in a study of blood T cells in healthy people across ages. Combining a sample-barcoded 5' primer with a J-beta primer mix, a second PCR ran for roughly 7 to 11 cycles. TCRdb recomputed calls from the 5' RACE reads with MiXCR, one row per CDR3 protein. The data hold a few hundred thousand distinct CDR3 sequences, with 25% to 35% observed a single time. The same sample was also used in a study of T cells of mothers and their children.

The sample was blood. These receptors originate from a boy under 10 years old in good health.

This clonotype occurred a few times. The CDR3 here is CATSDRTVADTQYF. CDR3 bases: TGTGCCACCAGTGATCGGACAGTAGCAGATACGCAGTATTTT. This chain links TRBV24-1 with TRBJ2-3; D is perhaps TRBD1 (6 bases). This CDR3 is built from 14 residues. The V end was cut by 3 bases, the J end by 4 bases, with 10 bases between. Germline loops: CDR1 KGHDR, CDR2 SFDVKD.

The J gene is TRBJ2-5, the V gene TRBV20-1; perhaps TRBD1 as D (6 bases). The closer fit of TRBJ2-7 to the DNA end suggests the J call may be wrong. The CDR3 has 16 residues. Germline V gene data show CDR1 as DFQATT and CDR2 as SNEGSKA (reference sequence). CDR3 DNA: TGCAGTGCTAGGGCCCTCCCAGGGGCACCCTCCTACGAGCAGTACTTC. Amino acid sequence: CSARALPGAPSYEQYF.

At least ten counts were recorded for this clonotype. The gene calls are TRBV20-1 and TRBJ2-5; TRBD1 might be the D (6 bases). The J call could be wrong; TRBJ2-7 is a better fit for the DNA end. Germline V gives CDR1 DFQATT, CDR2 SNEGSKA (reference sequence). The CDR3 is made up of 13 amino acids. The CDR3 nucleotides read TGCAGTGCTAGAGGGACAGTCCTCTACGAGCAGTACTTC. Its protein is CSARGTVLYEQYF.

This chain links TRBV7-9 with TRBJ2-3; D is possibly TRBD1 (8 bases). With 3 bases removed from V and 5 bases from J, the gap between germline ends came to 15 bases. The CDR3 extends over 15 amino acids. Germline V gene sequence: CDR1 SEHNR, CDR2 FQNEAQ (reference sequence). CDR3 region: CASSFGQGGEDTQYF. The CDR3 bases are TGTGCCAGCAGCTTCGGACAGGGAGGGGAAGATACGCAGTATTTT.

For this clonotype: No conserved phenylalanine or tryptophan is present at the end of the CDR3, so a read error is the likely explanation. For the CDR3, the DNA is TGTGCCAGCAGTTTACAGGGATTGGGTAATGAAAAACTGTTTTCT. It is translated as CASSLQGLGNEKLFS. The V gene is TRBV12-3 or TRBV12-4, the J gene TRBJ1-4; TRBD1 might be the D (5 bases). V dropped 2 bases and J dropped 4 bases, with 11 bases sitting between them. The CDR3 consists of 15 residues.

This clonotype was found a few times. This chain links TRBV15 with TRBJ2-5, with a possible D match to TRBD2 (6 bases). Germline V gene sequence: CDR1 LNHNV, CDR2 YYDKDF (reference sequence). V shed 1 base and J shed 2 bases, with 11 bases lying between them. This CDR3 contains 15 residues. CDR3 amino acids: CATSRGGTEQETQYF. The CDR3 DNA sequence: TGTGCCACCAGCAGAGGCGGGACGGAACAAGAGACCCAGTACTTC.

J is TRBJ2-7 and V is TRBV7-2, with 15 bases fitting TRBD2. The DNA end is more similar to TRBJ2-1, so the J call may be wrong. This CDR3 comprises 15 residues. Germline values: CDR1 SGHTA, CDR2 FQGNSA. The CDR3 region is CASSFGLAGGYEQFF. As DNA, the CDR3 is TGTGCCAGCAGCTTCGGACTAGCGGGAGGGTACGAGCAGTTCTTC.

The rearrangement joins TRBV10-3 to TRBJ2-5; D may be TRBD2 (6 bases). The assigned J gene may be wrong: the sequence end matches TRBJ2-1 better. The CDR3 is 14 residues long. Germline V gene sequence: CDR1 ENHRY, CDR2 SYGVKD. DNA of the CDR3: TGTGCCATCAGTGAGGCCGCAGCGGGCTCGGAGCAGTTCTTC. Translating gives CAISEAAAGSEQFF.

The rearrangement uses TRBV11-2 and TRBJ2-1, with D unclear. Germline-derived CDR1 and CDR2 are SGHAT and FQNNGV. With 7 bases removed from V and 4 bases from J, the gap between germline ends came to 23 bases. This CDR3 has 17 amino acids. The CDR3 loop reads CASTLGHNAGWYNEQFF. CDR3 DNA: TGTGCCAGCACCCTAGGTCATAACGCCGGGTGGTACAATGAGCAGTTCTTC.

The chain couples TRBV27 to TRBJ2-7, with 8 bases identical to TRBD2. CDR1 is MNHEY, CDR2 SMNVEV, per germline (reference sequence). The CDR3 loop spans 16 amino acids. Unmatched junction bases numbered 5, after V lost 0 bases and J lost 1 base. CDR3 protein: CASSLSWTSSSYEQYF. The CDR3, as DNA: TGTGCCAGCAGTTTATCTTGGACTAGCTCTTCCTACGAGCAGTACTTC.

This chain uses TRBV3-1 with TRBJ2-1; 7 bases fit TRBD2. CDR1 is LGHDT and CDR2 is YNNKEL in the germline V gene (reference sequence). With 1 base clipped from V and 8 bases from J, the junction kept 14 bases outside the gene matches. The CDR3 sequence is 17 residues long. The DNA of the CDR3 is TGTGCCAGCAGCCAAGGCTGGGACTATTCTTTTGTGGATGAGCAGTTCTTC. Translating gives CASSQGWDYSFVDEQFF.